This T cell receptor beta chain was recovered during a study of cytomegalovirus exposure and HLA in healthy donors. Study-level results: Immune exposure information available was restricted to CMV serostatus. As a later analysis showed, several of the most significant clusters appeared to be linked to common viral pathogens. Reportedly, TCR beta sequences accurately predicted HLA-A and HLA-B alleles in most subjects. Segments of the TCR beta V type were, in most cases, productive about 90% or about 30% of the time in an earlier analysis.

Remarks on this clone: What it recognizes is unknown.

Both 60 Vbeta primers and 13 Jbeta primers went into the PCR. Produced via immunoSEQ multiplex PCR; TCRdb's table is partial and in-frame only. The repertoire consists of roughly 200,000 clones, with 73% occurring once and the leading ten covering over 1.5%. Trimming left V 5 bases short and J 4 bases short, with 18 bases between. Germline CDR1 reads SQVTM; CDR2 reads ANQGSEA. The CDR3 extends over 14 amino acids. The chain uses TRBV29-1 and TRBJ2-7, with D tentatively TRBD1 (6 bases). This TCR was recovered from a woman aged 30 to 39 in good health and CMV-seronegative. Material for sequencing was PBMCs. CDR3: CSVPVPGHGYEQYF. CDR3 bases: TGCAGCGTTCCTGTTCCGGGACATGGATACGAGCAGTACTTC.